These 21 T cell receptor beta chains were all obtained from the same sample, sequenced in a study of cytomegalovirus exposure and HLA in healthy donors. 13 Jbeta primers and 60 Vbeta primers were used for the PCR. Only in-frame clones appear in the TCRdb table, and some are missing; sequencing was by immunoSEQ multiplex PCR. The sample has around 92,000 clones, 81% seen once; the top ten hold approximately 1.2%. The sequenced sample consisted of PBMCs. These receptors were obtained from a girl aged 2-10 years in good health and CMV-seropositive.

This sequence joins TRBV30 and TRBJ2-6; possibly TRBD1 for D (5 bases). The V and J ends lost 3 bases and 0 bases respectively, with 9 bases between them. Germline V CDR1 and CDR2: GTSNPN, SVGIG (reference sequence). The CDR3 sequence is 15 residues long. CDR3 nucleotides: TGTGCCTGGAGACAGGATTCCTCTGGGGCCAACGTCCTGACTTTC. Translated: CAWRQDSSGANVLTF.

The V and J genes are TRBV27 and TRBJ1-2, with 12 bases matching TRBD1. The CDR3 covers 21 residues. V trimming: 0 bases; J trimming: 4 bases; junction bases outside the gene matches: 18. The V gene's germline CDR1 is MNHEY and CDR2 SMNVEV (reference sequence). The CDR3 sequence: CASSLSSFPGQGAIAGYGYTF. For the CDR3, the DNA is TGTGCCAGCAGTTTATCGAGTTTTCCGGGACAGGGGGCGATTGCGGGCTATGGCTACACCTTC.

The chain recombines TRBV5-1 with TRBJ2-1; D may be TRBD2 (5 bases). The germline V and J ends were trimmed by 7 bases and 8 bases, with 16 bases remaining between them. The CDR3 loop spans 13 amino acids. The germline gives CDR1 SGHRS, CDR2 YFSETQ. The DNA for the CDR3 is TGCGCCAGCCGTACAACCCCGCGGGATGAGCAGTTCTTC. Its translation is CASRTTPRDEQFF.

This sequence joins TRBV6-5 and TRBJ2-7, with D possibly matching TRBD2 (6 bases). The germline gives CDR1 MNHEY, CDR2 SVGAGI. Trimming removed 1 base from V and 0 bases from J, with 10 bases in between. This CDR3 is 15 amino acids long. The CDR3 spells CASSYLRGSSYEQYF. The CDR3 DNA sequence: TGTGCCAGCAGTTACTTGCGGGGAAGCTCCTACGAGCAGTACTTC.

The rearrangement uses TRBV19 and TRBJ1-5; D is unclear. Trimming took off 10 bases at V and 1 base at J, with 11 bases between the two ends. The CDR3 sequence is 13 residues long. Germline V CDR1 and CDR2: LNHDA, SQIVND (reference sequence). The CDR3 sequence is CATRGGSNQPQHF. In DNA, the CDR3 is TGTGCCACACGAGGCGGAAGCAATCAGCCCCAGCATTTT.

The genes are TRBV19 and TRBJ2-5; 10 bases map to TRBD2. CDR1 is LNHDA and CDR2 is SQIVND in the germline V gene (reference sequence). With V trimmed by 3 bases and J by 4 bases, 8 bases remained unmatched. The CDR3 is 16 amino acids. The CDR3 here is CASSIPASGSRETQYF. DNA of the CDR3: TGTGCCAGTAGTATTCCTGCTAGCGGGAGCAGAGAGACCCAGTACTTC.

This CDR3 is CASGGGNSGSEAFF. The CDR3 nucleotides are TGTGCCAGCGGCGGGGGGAATTCCGGAAGTGAAGCTTTCTTT. This chain uses TRBV6-5 with TRBJ1-1; weak D call: TRBD1 (5 bases). The CDR3 spans 14 residues. Germline V gene lookup returns CDR1 MNHEY and CDR2 SVGAGI. V was trimmed by 8 bases and J by 7 bases, leaving 20 bases between them.

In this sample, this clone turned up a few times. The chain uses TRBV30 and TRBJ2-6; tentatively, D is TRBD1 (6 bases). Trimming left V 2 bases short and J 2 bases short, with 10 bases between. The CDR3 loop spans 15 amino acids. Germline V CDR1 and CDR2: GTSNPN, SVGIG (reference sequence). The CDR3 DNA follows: TGTGCCTGGAGTCAGGGGACGGCTGGGGCCAACGTCCTGACTTTC. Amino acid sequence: CAWSQGTAGANVLTF.

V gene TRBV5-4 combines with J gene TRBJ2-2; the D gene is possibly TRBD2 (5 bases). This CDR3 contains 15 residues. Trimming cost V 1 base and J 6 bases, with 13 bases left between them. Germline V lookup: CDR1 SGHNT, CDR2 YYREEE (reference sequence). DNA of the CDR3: TGTGCCAGCAGCTTGACTACTAGTCTCTCCGGGGAGCTGTTTTTT. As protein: CASSLTTSLSGELFF.

For the CDR3, the DNA is TGTGCCAGCAGACCAGAGGGGACTAGCGGGAACTACGAGCAGTACTTC. It encodes CASRPEGTSGNYEQYF. The chain combines TRBV27 with TRBJ2-7, with 13 bases aligning to TRBD2. With 6 bases clipped from V and 3 bases from J, the junction kept 8 bases outside the gene matches. This CDR3 comprises 16 residues. Germline assignment: CDR1 MNHEY and CDR2 SMNVEV (reference sequence).

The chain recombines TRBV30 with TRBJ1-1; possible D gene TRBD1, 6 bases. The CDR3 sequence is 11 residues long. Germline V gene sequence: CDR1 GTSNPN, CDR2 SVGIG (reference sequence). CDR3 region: CVTSLGGQAFF. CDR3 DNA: TGTGTTACGAGTTTGGGGGGGCAGGCTTTCTTT. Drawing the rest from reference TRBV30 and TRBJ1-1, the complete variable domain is SQTIHQWPATLVQPVGSPLSLECTVEGTSNPNLYWYRQAAGRGLQLLFYSVGIGQISSEVPQNLSASRPQDRQFILSSKKLLLSDSGFYLCVTSLGGQAFFGQGTRLTVV.

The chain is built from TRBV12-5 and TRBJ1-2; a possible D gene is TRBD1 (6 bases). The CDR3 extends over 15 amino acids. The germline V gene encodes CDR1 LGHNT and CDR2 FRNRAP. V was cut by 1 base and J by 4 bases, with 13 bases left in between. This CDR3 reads CASGLDRESGYGYTF. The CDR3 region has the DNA TGTGCTAGTGGTTTGGACAGGGAAAGTGGCTATGGCTACACCTTC. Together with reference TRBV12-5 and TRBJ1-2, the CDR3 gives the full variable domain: DARVTQTPRHKVTEMGQEVTMRCQPILGHNTVFWYRQTMMQGLELLAYFRNRAPLDDSGMPKDRFSAEMPDATLATLKIQPSEPRDSAVYFCASGLDRESGYGYTFGSGTRLTVV.

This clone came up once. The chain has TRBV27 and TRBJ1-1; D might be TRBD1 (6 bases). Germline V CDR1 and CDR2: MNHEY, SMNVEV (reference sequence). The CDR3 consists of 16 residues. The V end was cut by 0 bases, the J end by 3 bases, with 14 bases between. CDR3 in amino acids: CASSLSPNRADTEAFF. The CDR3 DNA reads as TGTGCCAGCAGTTTATCACCAAACAGGGCGGACACTGAAGCTTTCTTT.

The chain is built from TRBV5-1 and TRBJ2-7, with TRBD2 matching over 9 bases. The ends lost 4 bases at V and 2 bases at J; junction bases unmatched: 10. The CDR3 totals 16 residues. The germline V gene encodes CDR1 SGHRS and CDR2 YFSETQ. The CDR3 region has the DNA TGCGCCAGCAGCGCGGGAAATAGCGGGGGTACCTACGAGCAGTACTTC. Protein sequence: CASSAGNSGGTYEQYF.

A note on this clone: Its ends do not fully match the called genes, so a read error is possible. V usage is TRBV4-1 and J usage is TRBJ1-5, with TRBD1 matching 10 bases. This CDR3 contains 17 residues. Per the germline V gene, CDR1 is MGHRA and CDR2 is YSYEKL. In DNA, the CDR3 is TGCGCCAGCAGTCAAGTCTTCCCGACAGGGGGCTATCAGCCCCAGCATTTT. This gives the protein CASSQVFPTGGYQPQHF.

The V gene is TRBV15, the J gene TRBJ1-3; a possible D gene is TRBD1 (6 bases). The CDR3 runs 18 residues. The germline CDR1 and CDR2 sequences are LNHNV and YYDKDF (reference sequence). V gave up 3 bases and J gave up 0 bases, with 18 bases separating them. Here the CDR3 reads CATSSATGMGASGNTIYF. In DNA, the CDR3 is TGTGCCACCAGCAGCGCAACGGGGATGGGGGCCTCTGGAAACACCATATATTTT.

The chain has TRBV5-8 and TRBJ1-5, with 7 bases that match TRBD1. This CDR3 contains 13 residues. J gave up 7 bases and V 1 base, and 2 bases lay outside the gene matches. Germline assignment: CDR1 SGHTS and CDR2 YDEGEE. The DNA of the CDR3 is TGTGCCAGCAGCTTGACAGGGGAACAGCCCCAGCATTTT. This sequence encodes CASSLTGEQPQHF.

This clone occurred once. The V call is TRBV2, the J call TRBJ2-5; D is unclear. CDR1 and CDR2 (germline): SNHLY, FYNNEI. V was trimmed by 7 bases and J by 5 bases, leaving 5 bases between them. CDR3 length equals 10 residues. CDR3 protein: CASKSETQYF. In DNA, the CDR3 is TGTGCCAGCAAGAGTGAGACCCAGTACTTC.

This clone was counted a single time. The CDR3 loop is CASSSNSIYNEQFF. The DNA for the CDR3 is TGCGCCAGCAGCTCAAACTCGATCTACAATGAGCAGTTCTTC. This chain links TRBV4-1 with TRBJ2-1; no definite D call. The CDR3 totals 14 residues. Between the trimmed V and J ends, which lost 5 bases and 3 bases, there was a span of 11 bases. Germline CDR1 is MGHRA and CDR2 is YSYEKL.

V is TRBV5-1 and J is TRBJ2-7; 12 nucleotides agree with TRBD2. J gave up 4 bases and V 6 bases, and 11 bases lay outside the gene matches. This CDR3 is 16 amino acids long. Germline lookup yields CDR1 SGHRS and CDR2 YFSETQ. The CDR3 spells CASTNLGLAGRYEQYF. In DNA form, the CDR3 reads TGCGCCAGCACCAATTTAGGACTAGCGGGAAGGTACGAGCAGTACTTC.

Here the CDR3 reads CSVDSRNEQFF. In DNA form, the CDR3 reads TGCAGCGTTGATTCTCGCAATGAGCAGTTCTTC. This sequence joins TRBV29-1 and TRBJ2-1, with D uncertain. The CDR3 sequence is 11 residues long. Germline loops: CDR1 SQVTM, CDR2 ANQGSEA. Trimming removed 3 bases at V and 6 bases at J, with 6 bases between.